The next 28 T cell receptor beta chains were all read from a single sample in a study of blood T cell repertoires in COVID-19. Profiling relied on immunoSEQ multiplex PCR, and the TCRdb table lists in-frame clones only, not all of them. The data show about 500,000 clones, with less than 90% seen just once and roughly 7.3% held by the top ten. Sequenced sample: peripheral blood. These receptors were collected from a woman aged 50 to 60 with COVID-19, enrolled during active disease.

This sequence joins TRBV6-2 or TRBV6-3 and TRBJ2-2; D perhaps matches TRBD2 (5 bases). The CDR3 is 19 residues long. The ends were cut back, 2 bases at V and 5 bases at J, with 24 bases in the middle. Germline V lookup: CDR1 MNHEY, CDR2 SVGEGT. The CDR3, as DNA: TGTGCCAGCAGTTACCTGAACATCCTCTCGGATCGGGGTACCGGGGAGCTGTTTTTT. Its protein product is CASSYLNILSDRGTGELFF.

The chain uses TRBV7-5 and TRBJ1-2; the table names TRBD1, a call not compared with the DNA. TRBV7-5 is a documented pseudogene. This CDR3 has 16 amino acids. CDR3 sequence: CARSLTGPFGDYGYTF. The DNA of the CDR3 is TGTGCCAGAAGCTTAACAGGGCCCTTCGGGGACTATGGCTACACCTTC.

The chain carries TRBV6-2 or TRBV6-3 and TRBJ1-1; 8 positions match TRBD1. Germline CDR1 and CDR2: MNHEY and SVGEGT. Trimming at V came to 5 bases and at J to 2 bases, leaving 4 bases not matched to a gene. The CDR3 is 14 amino acids. The CDR3 is CASSTRGRNTEAFF. CDR3 coding DNA: TGTGCCAGCAGTACCAGGGGGCGCAACACTGAAGCTTTCTTT.

This chain uses TRBV2 with TRBJ1-6, with D uncertain. V was trimmed by 8 bases and J by 9 bases, leaving 20 bases between them. This CDR3 spans 15 amino acids. Per the germline V gene, CDR1 is SNHLY and CDR2 is FYNNEI. As DNA, the CDR3 is TGTGCCAGCGGCAAAGATTCCGCGGGGATTTCACCCCTCCACTTT. Its protein product is CASGKDSAGISPLHF.

The chain uses TRBV5-1 and TRBJ1-1; tentative D call: TRBD1 (6 bases). The CDR3 sequence is 16 residues long. Trimming removed 3 bases from V and 0 bases from J, with 15 bases in between. The V gene's germline CDR1 is SGHRS and CDR2 YFSETQ. The CDR3 sequence is CASSWGETGLNTEAFF. CDR3 sequence (DNA): TGCGCCAGCAGCTGGGGAGAGACAGGATTGAACACTGAAGCTTTCTTT.

The chain combines TRBV5-1 with TRBJ1-1, with D hard to call. This CDR3 region has 14 residues. Trimming removed 1 base at V and 5 bases at J, with 12 bases between. From germline, CDR1 is SGHRS and CDR2 YFSETQ. CDR3 bases: TGCGCCAGCAGCTTGATAAGCAGGAAGACTGAAGCTTTCTTT. It is translated as CASSLISRKTEAFF.

The sample holds a few counts of this clone. This chain joins TRBV7-6 and TRBJ1-4; a possible D gene is TRBD1 (6 bases). Germline lookup yields CDR1 SGHVS and CDR2 FNYEAQ. Trimming stripped 4 bases from V and 4 bases from J, with 13 bases between. The CDR3 contains 15 residues. The CDR3: CASSSTTGLNEKLFF. In DNA form, the CDR3 reads TGTGCCAGCAGCTCGACGACAGGCCTTAATGAAAAACTGTTTTTT. Filled out from reference TRBV7-6 and TRBJ1-4, the complete variable domain reads GAGVSQSPRYKVTKRGQDVALRCDPISGHVSLYWYRQALGQGPEFLTYFNYEAQQDKSGLPNDRFSAERPEGSISTLTIQRTEQRDSAMYRCASSSTTGLNEKLFFGSGTQLSVL.

V is TRBV7-2 and J is TRBJ2-1, with D maybe TRBD1 (5 bases). V lost 0 bases and J lost 9, with 9 bases in between. The CDR3 sequence is 13 residues long. Germline values: CDR1 SGHTA, CDR2 FQGNSA. In DNA form, the CDR3 reads TGTGCCAGCAGCTTAGCCCCTCAGGGTGAGCAGTTCTTC. It encodes CASSLAPQGEQFF.

This sequence joins TRBV7-2 and TRBJ1-6; D not certain. The V and J ends lost 5 bases and 6 bases respectively, with 5 bases between them. CDR3 length equals 12 residues. The germline gives CDR1 SGHTA, CDR2 FQGNSA. The chain's CDR3 is CASSIVNSPLHF. CDR3 in DNA: TGTGCCAGCAGCATCGTTAATTCACCCCTCCACTTT.

CDR3 sequence: CASSLTRSGAYNEQFF. Written as DNA, the CDR3 is TGTGCCAGCAGCTTAACAAGGTCAGGGGCCTACAATGAGCAGTTCTTC. The J gene is TRBJ2-1, the V gene TRBV7-3, with D possibly being TRBD1 (6 bases). Germline lookup yields CDR1 SGHTA and CDR2 FQGTGA. The CDR3 contains 16 residues. V was cut by 0 bases and J by 2 bases, with 11 bases left in between. Variable domain in full (rest from reference TRBV7-3 and TRBJ2-1): GAGVSQTPSNKVTEKGKYVELRCDPISGHTALYWYRQSLGQGPEFLIYFQGTGAADDSGLPNDRFFAVRPEGSVSTLKIQRTERGDSAVYLCASSLTRSGAYNEQFFGPGTRLTVL.

The chain recombines TRBV28 with TRBJ1-1, with D unclear. Germline V gives CDR1 MDHEN, CDR2 SYDVKM. Trimming shortened V by 11 bases and J by 3 bases, and 10 bases separated the two germline ends. This CDR3 contains 11 residues. CDR3 sequence (DNA): TGTGCCTCTCACCAGTACACTGAAGCTTTCTTT. The encoded protein is CASHQYTEAFF. Filled out from reference TRBV28 and TRBJ1-1, the complete variable domain reads DVKVTQSSRYLVKRTGEKVFLECVQDMDHENMFWYRQDPGLGLRLIYFSYDVKMKEKGDIPEGYSVSREKKERFSLILESASTNQTSMYLCASHQYTEAFFGQGTRLTVV.

The V and J genes are TRBV28 and TRBJ1-1; 7 bases align to TRBD1. J lost 6 bases, V lost 7 bases, and 8 bases had no gene match. Germline assignment: CDR1 MDHEN and CDR2 SYDVKM. The CDR3 loop spans 13 amino acids. The CDR3, as DNA: TGTGCCAGCATGGAGGGGGCCGAGGCTGAAGCTTTCTTT. Translation gives CASMEGAEAEAFF.

The chain carries TRBV6-5 and TRBJ2-5; 8 positions agree with TRBD1. There are 14 residues in the CDR3. V shed 9 bases and J 5 bases; nucleotides not matched to a gene: 11. Germline V gene data show CDR1 as MNHEY and CDR2 as SVGAGI. The CDR3: CASSGQGVGETQYF. CDR3 sequence (DNA): TGTGCCAGTTCCGGACAGGGCGTCGGTGAGACCCAGTACTTC.

V usage is TRBV27 and J usage is TRBJ2-1; D gene unclear. The CDR3 loop spans 12 amino acids. The ends were cut back, 4 bases at V and 8 bases at J, with 9 bases in the middle. The V gene's germline CDR1 is MNHEY and CDR2 SMNVEV (reference sequence). The CDR3 DNA is TGTGCCAGCAGTTCTAACGTGGATGAGCAGTTCTTC. Protein product: CASSSNVDEQFF.

The CDR3 reads CACKPGQPNSPLHF. In DNA, the CDR3 is TGTGCCTGTAAACCGGGACAGCCTAATTCACCCCTCCACTTT. V usage is TRBV30 and J usage is TRBJ1-6; 7 bases align to TRBD1. The CDR3 has 14 amino acids. Per the germline V gene, CDR1 is GTSNPN and CDR2 is SVGIG (reference sequence). Trimming removed 6 bases from V and 6 bases from J; junction bases left unmatched: 8.

This sequence joins TRBV27 and TRBJ2-3, with 9 positions matching TRBD2. The ends lost 6 bases at V and 7 bases at J; junction bases unmatched: 8. Germline CDR1 and CDR2: MNHEY and SMNVEV (reference sequence). This CDR3 comprises 14 residues. This CDR3 reads CASRLSGGQYTQYF. Here the CDR3 DNA reads TGTGCCAGCAGACTGAGCGGGGGGCAATATACGCAGTATTTT.

The rearrangement links TRBV2 to TRBJ1-2, with D hard to call. There are 13 residues in the CDR3. Germline V lookup: CDR1 SNHLY, CDR2 FYNNEI. Trimming pared 5 bases from V and 1 base from J, leaving 8 bases between. The CDR3: CASSFQVNYGYTF. CDR3 coding DNA: TGTGCCAGCAGTTTCCAGGTTAACTATGGCTACACCTTC.

The chain carries TRBV18 and TRBJ2-3; TRBD2 is a possible D gene (7 bases). The CDR3 extends over 15 amino acids. Germline values: CDR1 KGHSH, CDR2 LQKENI. V was clipped by 1 base and J by 1 base, with 9 bases between them. The CDR3 DNA is TGTGCCAGCTCACCACGGCGGGGGCGCACAGATACGCAGTATTTT. Protein sequence: CASSPRRGRTDTQYF.

This chain uses TRBV10-2 with TRBJ1-1, with TRBD1 as a possible D gene (6 bases). Between the trimmed V and J ends, which lost 6 bases and 6 bases, there was a span of 17 bases. Per germline, CDR1 WSHSY and CDR2 SAAADI. CDR3 length equals 14 residues. Written as DNA, the CDR3 is TGCGCCAGCAGGGGATGGACAGAGGGGGCTGAAGCTTTCTTT. As protein: CASRGWTEGAEAFF.

This chain uses TRBV7-9 with TRBJ1-2; 10 positions agree with TRBD1. Germline-derived CDR1 and CDR2 are SEHNR and FQNEAQ (reference sequence). J gave up 3 bases and V 3 bases, and 4 bases lay outside the gene matches. The CDR3 has 15 amino acids. Written as DNA, the CDR3 is TGTGCCAGCAGCTTTCTGGACAGGGGGGACTATGGCTACACCTTC. As protein: CASSFLDRGDYGYTF.

This chain uses TRBV6-6 with TRBJ2-7; D might be TRBD2 (5 bases). This CDR3 has 17 residues. Trimming shortened V by 5 bases and J by 0 bases, and 20 bases separated the two germline ends. CDR1 and CDR2 from the germline V gene are MNHNY and SVGAGI (reference sequence). In DNA form, the CDR3 reads TGTGCCAGCAGTCCATCCTTAACTAGGAGCAGCTCCTACGAGCAGTACTTC. Translating gives CASSPSLTRSSSYEQYF.

This clone occurred a few times. The rearrangement joins TRBV30 to TRBJ1-2; unclear D gene. This CDR3 has 13 residues. Per germline, CDR1 GTSNPN and CDR2 SVGIG (reference sequence). V was cut by 3 bases and J by 3 bases, with 11 bases left in between. CDR3 in amino acids: CAWSRQGYYGYTF. The CDR3 coding sequence is TGTGCCTGGAGCAGACAAGGCTACTATGGCTACACCTTC.

This clone was detected only once. The rearrangement links TRBV5-1 to TRBJ1-4; D perhaps matches TRBD1 (5 bases). V was trimmed by 4 bases and J by 8 bases, leaving 18 bases between them. Germline loops: CDR1 SGHRS, CDR2 YFSETQ. This CDR3 region has 15 residues. DNA of the CDR3: TGCGCCAGCAGCCCTGGGGGGTACGTAGGAGAAAAACTGTTTTTT. Residues: CASSPGGYVGEKLFF. Supplemented by reference TRBV5-1 and TRBJ1-4, the full variable domain reads KAGVTQTPRYLIKTRGQQVTLSCSPISGHRSVSWYQQTPGQGLQFLFEYFSETQRNKGNFPGRFSGRQFSNSRSEMNVSTLELGDSALYLCASSPGGYVGEKLFFGSGTQLSVL.

The chain employs TRBV15 and TRBJ1-4, with 11 bases identical to TRBD1. Germline loops: CDR1 LNHNV, CDR2 YYDKDF (reference sequence). The V gene end was trimmed by 4 bases and the J gene end by 5 bases; junction bases not matched to a gene: 3. The CDR3 covers 15 residues. In DNA form, the CDR3 reads TGTGCCACCAGCAAACGGACAGGGGGCAATGAAAAACTGTTTTTT. Amino acid sequence: CATSKRTGGNEKLFF.

The rearrangement uses TRBV6-5 and TRBJ1-1; D gene uncertain. The CDR3 runs to 10 residues. From germline, CDR1 is MNHEY and CDR2 SVGAGI. The V and J ends lost 9 bases and 7 bases respectively, with 9 bases between them. Here the CDR3 DNA reads TGTGCCAGTGAGACTAGTGAAGCTTTCTTT. It specifies CASETSEAFF.

The chain is built from TRBV5-8 and TRBJ1-6, with a possible D match to TRBD1 (5 bases). CDR1 is SGHTS, CDR2 YDEGEE, per germline. CDR3 length equals 15 residues. V was trimmed by 2 bases and J by 7 bases, leaving 13 bases between them. CDR3 sequence reads: CASSFRRRGNSPLHF. The CDR3 DNA reads as TGTGCCAGCAGCTTCAGGCGGCGGGGGAATTCACCCCTCCACTTT.

The CDR3 loop is CASSSEGGASQPQHF. CDR3 in DNA: TGTGCCAGCAGCTCGGAAGGGGGGGCGAGTCAGCCCCAGCATTTT. V is TRBV7-2 and J is TRBJ1-5, with D maybe TRBD1 (6 bases). The CDR3 runs 15 residues. V shed 4 bases and J shed 6 bases, with 16 bases lying between them. Germline V gives CDR1 SGHTA, CDR2 FQGNSA.

The chain uses TRBV30 and TRBJ2-4, with 13 bases that match TRBD2. The CDR3 runs 12 residues. Trimming removed 7 bases from V and 7 bases from J; junction bases left unmatched: 1. Looked up from germline, CDR1 is GTSNPN and CDR2 is SVGIG (reference sequence). For the CDR3, the DNA is TGTGCCTTGACTAGCGGGGGGAACATTCAGTACTTC. The encoded protein is CALTSGGNIQYF.